The rows below give T cell receptor beta chains drawn from one sample of a study of T cells after posttransplantation cyclophosphamide. Measured with immunoSEQ multiplex PCR; TCRdb has only the in-frame clones, and not every one. Altogether some 25,000 clones are present, more than 75% being singletons, with the ten largest covering approximately 6.8%. Sequences were obtained from PBMCs. The receptor set was obtained from a woman aged 60 to 75 with a blood cancer, CMV-positive, and with a related stem cell donor. CDR3s include the opening cysteine and the closing phenylalanine or tryptophan. A D gene is named only where the DNA matches it firmly. Clone size is not always given. Where it is, it says once, few, many or a class for expanded clones.

>TRBD1|.|TRBV6-1|TRBJ1-1
CASSDRGHFDDTEAFF
TGTGCCAGCAGTGACAGGGGGCATTTTGATGACACTGAAGCTTTCTTT
>TRBD1|.|TRBV7-9|TRBJ2-1
CASSLYGQGTNNEQFF
TGTGCCAGCAGCCTCTACGGACAGGGGACTAACAATGAGCAGTTCTTC
>TRBD2|.|TRBV6-5|TRBJ2-1
CASSYYGGSSYNEQFF
TGTGCCAGCAGTTACTACGGCGGGAGCTCCTACAATGAGCAGTTCTTC
>.|large|TRBV19|TRBJ1-5
CASSIGQHSNQPQHF
TGTGCCAGTAGTATCGGACAACATAGCAATCAGCCCCAGCATTTT
>TRBD1|few|TRBV19|TRBJ1-1
CASTQDRLNTEAFF
TGTGCCAGTACCCAGGACAGGCTGAACACTGAAGCTTTCTTT
>.|once|TRBV7-9|TRBJ1-1
CASSLGFQNTEAFF
TGTGCCAGCAGCTTAGGTTTTCAGAACACTGAAGCTTTCTTT
>.|.|TRBV30|TRBJ1-1
CAWSVSGGHTEAFF
TGTGCCTGGAGTGTTTCTGGAGGTCACACTGAAGCTTTCTTT
>TRBD1|.|TRBV12-5|TRBJ2-7
CASGLAIGQVTHEQYF
TGTGCTAGTGGTTTGGCTATAGGACAGGTTACCCACGAGCAGTACTTC
>TRBD1|.|TRBV18|TRBJ2-7
CASSPGTGAYEQYF
TGTGCCAGCTCACCAGGGACAGGAGCCTACGAGCAGTACTTC
>TRBD1|.|TRBV11-2|TRBJ2-4
CASSFSRPGQGYIQYF
TGTGCCAGCAGCTTCTCACGCCCGGGACAGGGCTACATTCAGTACTTC
>TRBD2|.|TRBV19|TRBJ2-5
CASRREGETQYF
TGTGCCAGTAGGAGGGAGGGGGAGACCCAGTACTTC
>.|few|TRBV11-3|TRBJ1-3
CASSAGGNTIYF
TGTGCCAGCTCCGCCGGGGGAAACACCATATATTTT